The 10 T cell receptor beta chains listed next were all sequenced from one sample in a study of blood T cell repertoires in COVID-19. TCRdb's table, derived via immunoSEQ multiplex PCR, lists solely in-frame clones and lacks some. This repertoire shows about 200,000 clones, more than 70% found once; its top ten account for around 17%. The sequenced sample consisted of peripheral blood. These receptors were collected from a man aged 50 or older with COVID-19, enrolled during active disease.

For the CDR3, the DNA is TGCGCCAGCAGCCCCCCGGGGGGGGGCTACACCTTC. Protein sequence: CASSPPGGGYTF. V is TRBV5-1 and J is TRBJ1-2, with a tentative D call TRBD1 (5 bases). CDR3 size: 12 residues. V was pared by 4 bases and J by 8 bases, with 12 bases between. Germline V gene data show CDR1 as SGHRS and CDR2 as YFSETQ.

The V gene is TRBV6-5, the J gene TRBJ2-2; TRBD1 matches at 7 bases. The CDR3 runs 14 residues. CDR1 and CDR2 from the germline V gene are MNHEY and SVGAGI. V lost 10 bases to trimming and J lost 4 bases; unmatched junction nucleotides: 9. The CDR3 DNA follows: TGTGCCACCACCGGGACAGCGTTCACCGGGGAGCTGTTTTTT. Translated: CATTGTAFTGELFF.

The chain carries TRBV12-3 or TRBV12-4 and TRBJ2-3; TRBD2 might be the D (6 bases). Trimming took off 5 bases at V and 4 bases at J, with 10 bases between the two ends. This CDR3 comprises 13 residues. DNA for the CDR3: TGTGCCAGCAGTGGGGGGTATTCAGATACGCAGTATTTT. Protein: CASSGGYSDTQYF.

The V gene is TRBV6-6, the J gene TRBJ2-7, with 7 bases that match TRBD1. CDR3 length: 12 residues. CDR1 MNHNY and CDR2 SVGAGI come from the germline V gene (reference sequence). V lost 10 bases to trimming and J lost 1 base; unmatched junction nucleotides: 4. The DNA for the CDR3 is TGTGCCACCTACAGGGGATCCTACGAGCAGTACTTC. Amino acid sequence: CATYRGSYEQYF.

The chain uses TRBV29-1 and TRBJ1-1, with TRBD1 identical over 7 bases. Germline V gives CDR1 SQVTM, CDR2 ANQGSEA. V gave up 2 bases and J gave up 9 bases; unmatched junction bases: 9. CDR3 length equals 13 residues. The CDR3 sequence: CSVEFRAGGKAFF. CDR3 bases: TGCAGCGTTGAATTTAGGGCAGGGGGAAAAGCTTTCTTT.

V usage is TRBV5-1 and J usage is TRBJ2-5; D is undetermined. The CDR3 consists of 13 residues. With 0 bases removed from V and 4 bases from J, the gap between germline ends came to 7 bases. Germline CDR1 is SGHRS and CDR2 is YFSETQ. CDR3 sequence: CASSLGLSETQYF. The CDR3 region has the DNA TGCGCCAGCAGCTTGGGGCTTTCAGAGACCCAGTACTTC.

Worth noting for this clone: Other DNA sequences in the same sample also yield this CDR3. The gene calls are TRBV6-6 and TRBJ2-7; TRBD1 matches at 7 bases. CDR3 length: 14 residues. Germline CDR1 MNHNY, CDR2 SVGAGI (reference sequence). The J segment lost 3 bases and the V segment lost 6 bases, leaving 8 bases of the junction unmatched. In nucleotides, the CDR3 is TGTGCCAGCAGCCCGCCCGGACAGGTCTACGAGCAGTACTTC. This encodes CASSPPGQVYEQYF.

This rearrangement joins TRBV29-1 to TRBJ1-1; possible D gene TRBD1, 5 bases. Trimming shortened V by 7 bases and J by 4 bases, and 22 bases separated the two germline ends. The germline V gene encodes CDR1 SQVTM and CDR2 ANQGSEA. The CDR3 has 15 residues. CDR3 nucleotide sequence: TGCAGCGCCCAACGGTCGGGGGGGAGAGGCACTGAAGCTTTCTTT. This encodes CSAQRSGGRGTEAFF.

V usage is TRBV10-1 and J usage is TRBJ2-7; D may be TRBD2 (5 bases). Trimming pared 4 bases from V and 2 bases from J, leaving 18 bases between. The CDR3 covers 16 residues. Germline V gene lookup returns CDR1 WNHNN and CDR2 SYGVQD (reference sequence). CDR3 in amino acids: CASSGSGKSMAYEQYF. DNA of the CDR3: TGCGCCAGCAGTGGATCGGGGAAGTCGATGGCCTACGAGCAGTACTTC.

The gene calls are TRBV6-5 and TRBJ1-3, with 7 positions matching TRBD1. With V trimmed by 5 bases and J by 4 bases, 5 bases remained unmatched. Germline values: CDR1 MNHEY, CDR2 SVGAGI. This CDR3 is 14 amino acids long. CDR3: CASSNRGRGNTIYF. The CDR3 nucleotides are TGTGCCAGCAGTAACAGGGGAAGAGGAAACACCATATATTTT.